This T cell receptor (beta chain) was identified in a study of cytomegalovirus exposure and HLA in healthy donors. The PCR was carried out with 60 Vbeta primers and 13 Jbeta primers. The assay was immunoSEQ multiplex PCR, and TCRdb's table has in-frame clones only and misses some. The table lists about 130,000 clones, roughly 17% of them singletons, with about 3% in the top ten. V lost 2 bases and J 0 bases, leaving 4 bases between the germline ends. Germline-derived CDR1 and CDR2 are SGHTA and FQGNSA. This CDR3 spans 13 amino acids. Broader study findings: Prediction of most subjects' HLA-A and HLA-B alleles by TCR beta sequences was reportedly accurate.

Notes on this clone: The antigen is not known.

Sequencing was performed on PBMCs. The chain is built from TRBV7-2 and TRBJ1-1; D gene ambiguous. This TCR was recovered from a female donor in good health and CMV-seropositive. The DNA of the CDR3 is TGTGCCAGCAGCTTAACAGTGAACACTGAAGCTTTCTTT. Translation: CASSLTVNTEAFF. Based on the CDR3 plus reference TRBV7-2 and TRBJ1-1, the full variable domain is GAGVSQSPSNKVTEKGKDVELRCDPISGHTALYWYRQSLGQGLEFLIYFQGNSAPDKSGLPSDRFSAERTGGSVSTLTIQRTQQEDSAVYLCASSLTVNTEAFFGQGTRLTVV.